The following is a TCR beta chain sequence with its context. The sample originates from a study of blood T cell repertoires in COVID-19. Turning to the study itself: Both acute and convalescent COVID-19 samples were obtained from the United States, Italy and Spain. PBMCs, B-cell-depleted T cells, or T cells provided the cDNA or gDNA that made up the material.

How the authors handled the data: The authors estimated nucleated cell counts from reference gene primer amplification. Sequencing used immunoSEQ multiplex PCR; TCRdb keeps in-frame clones, though not all of them. V, J and clone size are those of that table, while D and trimming were read from the DNA. The repertoire has tens of thousands of clones, 75% to 85% of them found once; the top ten carry over 9.5%. V was clipped by 6 bases and J by 0 bases, with 12 bases between them. The CDR3 runs to 14 residues. Germline V lookup: CDR1 GTSNPN, CDR2 SVGIG (reference sequence). Sequencing used peripheral blood. The chain couples TRBV30 to TRBJ2-1, with D perhaps matching TRBD2 (5 bases). The sequence was collected from a human donor in a cohort sampled during active COVID-19. The CDR3 loop reads CACQRSGSYNEQFF. As DNA, the CDR3 is TGTGCCTGTCAAAGGAGCGGCTCCTACAATGAGCAGTTCTTC.